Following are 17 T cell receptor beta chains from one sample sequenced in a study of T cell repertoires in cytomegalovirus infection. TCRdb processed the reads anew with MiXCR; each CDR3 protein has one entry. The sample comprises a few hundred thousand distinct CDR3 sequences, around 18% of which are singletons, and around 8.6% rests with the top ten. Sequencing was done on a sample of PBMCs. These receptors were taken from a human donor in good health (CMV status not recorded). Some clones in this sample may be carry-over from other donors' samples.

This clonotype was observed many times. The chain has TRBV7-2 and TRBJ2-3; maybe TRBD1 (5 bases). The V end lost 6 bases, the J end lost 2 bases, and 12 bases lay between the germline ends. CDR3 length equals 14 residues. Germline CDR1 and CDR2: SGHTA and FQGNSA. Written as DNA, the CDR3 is TGTGCCAGCAGTCGTAGTGGGGCCACAGATACGCAGTATTTT. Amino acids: CASSRSGATDTQYF.

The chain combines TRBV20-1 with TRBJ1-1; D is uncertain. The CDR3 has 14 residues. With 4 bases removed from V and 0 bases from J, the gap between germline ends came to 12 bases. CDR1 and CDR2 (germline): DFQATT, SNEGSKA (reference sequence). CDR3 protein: CSATYGSLNTEAFF. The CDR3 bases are TGCAGTGCTACCTATGGCAGCCTGAACACTGAAGCTTTCTTT.

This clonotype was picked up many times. In nucleotides, the CDR3 is TGTGCCAGCAGCCAAAGACGGGATTCACCCCTCCACTTT. Protein sequence: CASSQRRDSPLHF. The chain has TRBV7-6 and TRBJ1-6; D unresolved. The germline CDR1 and CDR2 sequences are SGHVS and FNYEAQ. The CDR3 is made up of 13 amino acids. With 5 bases removed from V and 8 bases from J, the gap between germline ends came to 10 bases. The whole variable domain, filled in from reference TRBV7-6 and TRBJ1-6, reads GAGVSQSPRYKVTKRGQDVALRCDPISGHVSLYWYRQALGQGPEFLTYFNYEAQQDKSGLPNDRFSAERPEGSISTLTIQRTEQRDSAMYRCASSQRRDSPLHFGNGTRLTVT.

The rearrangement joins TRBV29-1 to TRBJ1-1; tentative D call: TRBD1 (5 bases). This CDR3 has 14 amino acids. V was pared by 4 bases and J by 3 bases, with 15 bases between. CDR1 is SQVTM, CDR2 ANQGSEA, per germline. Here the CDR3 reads CSVVLRGRDTEAFF. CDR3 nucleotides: TGCAGCGTTGTTCTTCGGGGGAGGGACACTGAAGCTTTCTTT.

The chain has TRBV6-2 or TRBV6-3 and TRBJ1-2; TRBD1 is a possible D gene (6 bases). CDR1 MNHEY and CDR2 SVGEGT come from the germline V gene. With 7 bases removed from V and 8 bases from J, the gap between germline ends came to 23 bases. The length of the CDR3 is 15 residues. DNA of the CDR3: TGTGCCAGCAATACTGGGGGCAGCCAGCCACGAGGCTACACCTTC. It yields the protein CASNTGGSQPRGYTF.

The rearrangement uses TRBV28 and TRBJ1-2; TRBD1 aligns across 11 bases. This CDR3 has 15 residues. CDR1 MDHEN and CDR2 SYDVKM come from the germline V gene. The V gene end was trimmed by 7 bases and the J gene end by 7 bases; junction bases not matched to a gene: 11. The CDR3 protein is CASNRPGQGGGGYTF. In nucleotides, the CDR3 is TGTGCCAGCAATCGTCCGGGACAGGGGGGAGGTGGCTACACCTTC.

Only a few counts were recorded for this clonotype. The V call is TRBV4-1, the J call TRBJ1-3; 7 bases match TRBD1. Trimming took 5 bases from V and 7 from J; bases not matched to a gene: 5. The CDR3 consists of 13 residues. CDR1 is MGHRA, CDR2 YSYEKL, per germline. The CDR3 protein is CASSADRANTIYF. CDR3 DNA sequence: TGCGCCAGCAGCGCCGACAGGGCGAACACCATATATTTT.

The CDR3 DNA reads as TGTGCCAGCAGTTCAGGACAACAGGGATCTCAGTATTTT. This encodes CASSSGQQGSQYF. The J gene is TRBJ2-3, the V gene TRBV12-3 or TRBV12-4; D may be TRBD1 (6 bases). This CDR3 is built from 13 residues. V was clipped by 4 bases and J by 12 bases, with 17 bases between them.

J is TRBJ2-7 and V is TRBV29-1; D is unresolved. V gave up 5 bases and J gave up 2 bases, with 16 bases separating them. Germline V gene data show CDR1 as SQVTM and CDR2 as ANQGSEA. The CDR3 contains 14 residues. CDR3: CSVTTPASPYEQYF. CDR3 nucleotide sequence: TGCAGCGTTACGACACCAGCCTCGCCCTACGAGCAGTACTTC.

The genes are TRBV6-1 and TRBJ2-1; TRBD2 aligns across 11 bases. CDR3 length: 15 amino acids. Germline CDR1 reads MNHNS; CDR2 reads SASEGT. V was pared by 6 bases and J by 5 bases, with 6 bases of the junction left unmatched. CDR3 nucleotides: TGTGCCAGCAGCCACCTAGCGGGAGGCAACAATGAGCAGTTCTTC. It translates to CASSHLAGGNNEQFF.

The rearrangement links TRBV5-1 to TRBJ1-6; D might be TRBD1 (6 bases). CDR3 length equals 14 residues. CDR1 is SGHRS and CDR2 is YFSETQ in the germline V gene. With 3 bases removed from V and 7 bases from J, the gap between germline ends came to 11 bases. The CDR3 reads CASSSADRNSPLHF. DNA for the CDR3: TGCGCCAGCAGCTCTGCGGACAGAAATTCACCCCTCCACTTT.

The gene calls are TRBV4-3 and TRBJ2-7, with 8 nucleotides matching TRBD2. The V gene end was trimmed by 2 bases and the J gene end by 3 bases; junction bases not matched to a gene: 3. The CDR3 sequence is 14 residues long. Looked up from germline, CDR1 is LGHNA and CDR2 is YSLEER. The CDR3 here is CASSQPGGGYEQYF. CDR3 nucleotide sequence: TGCGCCAGCAGCCAACCCGGGGGGGGCTACGAGCAGTACTTC.

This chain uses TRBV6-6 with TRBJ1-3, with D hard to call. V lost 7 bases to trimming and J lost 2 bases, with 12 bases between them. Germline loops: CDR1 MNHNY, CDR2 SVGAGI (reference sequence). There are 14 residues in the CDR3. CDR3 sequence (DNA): TGTGCCAGCACCGCCGCCCGGACTGGAAACACCATATATTTT. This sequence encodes CASTAARTGNTIYF.

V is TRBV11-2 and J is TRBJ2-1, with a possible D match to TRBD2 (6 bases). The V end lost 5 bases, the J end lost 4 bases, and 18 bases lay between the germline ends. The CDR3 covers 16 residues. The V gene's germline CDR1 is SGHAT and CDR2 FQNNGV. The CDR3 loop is CASSQEPLARYNEQFF. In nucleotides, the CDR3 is TGTGCCAGCAGCCAAGAACCTCTAGCGAGATACAATGAGCAGTTCTTC. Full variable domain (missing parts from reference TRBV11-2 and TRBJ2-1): EAGVAQSPRYKIIEKRQSVAFWCNPISGHATLYWYQQILGQGPKLLIQFQNNGVVDDSQLPKDRFSAERLKGVDSTLKIQPAKLEDSAVYLCASSQEPLARYNEQFFGPGTRLTVL.

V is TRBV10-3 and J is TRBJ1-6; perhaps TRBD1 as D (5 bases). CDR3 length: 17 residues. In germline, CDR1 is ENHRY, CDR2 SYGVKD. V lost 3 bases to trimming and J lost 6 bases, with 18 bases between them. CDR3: CAISDGRDSLGNSPLHF. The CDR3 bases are TGTGCCATCAGTGATGGGAGAGACAGCCTGGGTAATTCACCCCTCCACTTT.

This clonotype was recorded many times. The CDR3 is CASGSSGSSETQYF. The CDR3 bases are TGTGCCTCTGGGAGTAGCGGGAGTTCTGAGACCCAGTACTTC. The chain uses TRBV7-2 and TRBJ2-5; 9 positions agree with TRBD2. The junction had 12 bases not matched to a gene; V was cut back by 11 bases and J by 5 bases. The CDR3 consists of 14 residues. CDR1 and CDR2 (germline): SGHTA, FQGNSA.

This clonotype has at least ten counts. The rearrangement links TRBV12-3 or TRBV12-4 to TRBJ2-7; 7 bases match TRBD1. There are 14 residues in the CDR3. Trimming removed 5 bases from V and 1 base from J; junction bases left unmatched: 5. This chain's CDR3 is CASSIWDSSYEQYF. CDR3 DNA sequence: TGTGCCAGCAGTATTTGGGACAGTTCCTACGAGCAGTACTTC.